This TCR beta chain appears in the sequencing data of a study of T-cell reconstitution after alpha-beta-depleted transplantation in children. Unique molecular identifiers were built into the TCRbeta library. MiXCR, run by TCRdb on the PCR reads, gives a single entry per CDR3 protein. The sample contains about 110,000 distinct CDR3 sequences, roughly 24% of which appear only once. The CDR3 length is 17 residues. V lost 1 base and J 0 bases, leaving 17 bases between the germline ends. Germline V lookup: CDR1 SGHKS, CDR2 YYEKEE (reference sequence). In the case of this clonotype: No antigen is known for it.

Broader study findings: High day-60 TCRbeta diversity in some patients came from surviving recipient T cells and thymic progenitors. About two months after transplant, alpha-beta T cells reportedly came from several hundred expanded graft clones. After one year, T-cell counts and TCRbeta diversity mostly came from new T cells.

The receptor was isolated from a male patient between 2 and 9 years old who had a stem cell transplant for chronic granulomatous disease, so the T cells may come from the graft donor. Sequences were derived from PBMCs, mostly from graft donor cells, sampled 180 days after TCRalphabeta/CD19-depleted stem cell transplant. The chain employs TRBV5-5 and TRBJ2-7; D call uncertain. DNA of the CDR3: TGTGCCAGCAGCTTGTCGGCTACACATTCTTCCTCCTACGAGCAGTACTTC. It codes for CASSLSATHSSSYEQYF.